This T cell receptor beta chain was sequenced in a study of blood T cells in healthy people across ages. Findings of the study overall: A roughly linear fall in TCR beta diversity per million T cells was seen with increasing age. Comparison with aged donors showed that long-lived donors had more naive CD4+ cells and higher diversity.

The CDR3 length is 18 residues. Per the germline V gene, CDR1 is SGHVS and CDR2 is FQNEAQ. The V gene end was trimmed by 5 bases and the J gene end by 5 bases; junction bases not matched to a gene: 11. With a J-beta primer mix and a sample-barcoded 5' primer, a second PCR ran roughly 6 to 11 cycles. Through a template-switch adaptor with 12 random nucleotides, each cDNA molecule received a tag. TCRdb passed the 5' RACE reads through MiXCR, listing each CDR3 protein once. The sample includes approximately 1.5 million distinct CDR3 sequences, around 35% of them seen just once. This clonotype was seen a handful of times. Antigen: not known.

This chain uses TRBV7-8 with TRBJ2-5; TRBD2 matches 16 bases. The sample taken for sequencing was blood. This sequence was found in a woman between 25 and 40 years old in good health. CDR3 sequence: CASSTGLAGGPAGETQYF. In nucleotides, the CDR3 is TGTGCCAGCAGCACGGGACTAGCGGGAGGGCCGGCCGGGGAGACCCAGTACTTC.